The 10 T cell receptor gamma chains given below trace back to one sample, sequenced in a study of gamma-delta T cells after stem cell transplantation. TCRdb redid the clone calls on the RT-PCR reads with CATT. Of 2,500 to 3,000 gamma-chain clones listed, 15% to 20% are singletons. The source material was gamma-delta T cells. Source of these receptors: a human donor. It is not recorded whose cells these are; they may come from a transplant donor.

Turning to this clone: The sample has other DNA sequences that encode this CDR3 too. This chain connects TRGV4 to TRGJ1 or TRGJ2. Trimming cost V 0 bases and J 10 bases; bases outside gene matches: 6. The CDR3 consists of 12 residues. Germline V gene sequence: CDR1 EGSTGY, CDR2 YDSYTSSV. The CDR3 DNA reads TGTGCCACCTGGGATGGGTCGATAAAGAAACTCTTT. Protein: CATWDGSIKKLF.

There are a few counts of this clone. This chain links TRGV9 with TRGJ1 or TRGJ2. Trimming took 0 bases from V and 0 from J; bases not matched to a gene: 5. CDR3 length: 15 amino acids. From germline, CDR1 is GITISATS and CDR2 ISYDGTV (reference sequence). CDR3 nucleotide sequence: TGTGCCTTGTGGGAGGTGATTACGAATTATTATAAGAAACTCTTT. Its protein is CALWEVITNYYKKLF.

On this clone: Since a much larger clone is just one base distant, this may be a read error. The genes are TRGV2 and TRGJ1 or TRGJ2. V was clipped by 1 base and J by 3 bases; unmatched bases: 3. The CDR3 spans 13 residues. The germline gives CDR1 EGSNGY, CDR2 YDSYNSKV. CDR3 nucleotides: TGTGCCACCTGGGACGGTGTTTATTATAAGAAACTCTTT. Its translation is CATWDGVYYKKLF.

This clone was counted a few times. This chain joins TRGV2 and TRGJ1 or TRGJ2. The length of the CDR3 is 12 residues. Germline V gene sequence: CDR1 EGSNGY, CDR2 YDSYNSKV. V lost 0 bases, J lost 12 bases, and 8 bases stayed unmatched. The CDR3 nucleotides are TGTGCCACCTGGGACGGGCTCGGCTGGAAACTCTTT. The encoded protein is CATWDGLGWKLF.

In its sample, this clone ranks as large (0.1 to 1%). The identical CDR3 is also encoded by other nucleotide sequences in the sample. The chain employs TRGV2 and TRGJ1 or TRGJ2. The germline V gene encodes CDR1 EGSNGY and CDR2 YDSYNSKV. The CDR3 loop spans 13 amino acids. V shed 0 bases and J 7 bases; nucleotides not matched to a gene: 6. Here the CDR3 reads CATWDGPGYKKLF. The DNA of the CDR3 is TGTGCCACCTGGGACGGGCCGGGGTATAAGAAACTCTTT.

The CDR3 here is CATWDGPASNYYKKLF. The CDR3 DNA is TGTGCCACCTGGGATGGACCGGCCTCGAATTATTATAAGAAACTCTTT. The chain links TRGV4 to TRGJ1 or TRGJ2. Trimming took 1 base from V and 0 from J; bases not matched to a gene: 9. CDR1 and CDR2 (germline): EGSTGY, YDSYTSSV. This CDR3 has 16 residues.

This clone was seen a handful of times. The CDR3 DNA sequence: TGTGCCTTGTGGGAGGTGCAAAGTGATTGGATCAAGACGTTT. It translates to CALWEVQSDWIKTF. The chain combines TRGV9 with TRGJP2. This CDR3 region has 14 residues. In germline, CDR1 is GITISATS, CDR2 ISYDGTV (reference sequence). V was clipped by 0 bases and J by 5 bases; unmatched bases: 3.

This clone is medium-sized within its sample. The chain carries TRGV9 and TRGJ1 or TRGJ2. The CDR3 runs 11 residues. V was pared by 8 bases and J by 4 bases, with 5 bases of the junction left unmatched. Germline V gene lookup returns CDR1 GITISATS and CDR2 ISYDGTV (reference sequence). The CDR3 nucleotides read TGTGCCTTGTTTGCCTATTATAAGAAACTCTTT. It yields the protein CALFAYYKKLF.

The chain joins TRGV8 to TRGJ1 or TRGJ2. The CDR3 runs 14 residues. Trimming cost V 3 bases and J 3 bases; bases outside gene matches: 8. The germline V gene has CDR1 VENAVY and CDR2 YDSYNSRV. The CDR3 coding sequence is TGTGCCACCTGGGATGGTCCGATTTATTATAAGAAACTCTTT. As protein: CATWDGPIYYKKLF.

A remark on this clone: A much more abundant neighbour one base away suggests this may be a read error. The chain employs TRGV9 and TRGJ1 or TRGJ2. V lost 5 bases, J lost 8 bases, and 9 bases stayed unmatched. Germline lookup yields CDR1 GITISATS and CDR2 ISYDGTV (reference sequence). CDR3 size: 12 residues. The CDR3 DNA reads TGTGCCTTGTGGGGGGCCCCCAATAAGAAACTCTTT. This sequence encodes CALWGAPNKKLF.